What follows describes a single T cell receptor beta chain. The antigen is unknown. Constant-region reverse primers amplified full-length variable regions, followed by semi-nested Nested Universal Primer A PCR. TCRdb reprocessed the 5' RACE reads via MiXCR and lists one record per CDR3 protein. Of roughly 54,000 distinct CDR3 sequences in the sample, over 15% were seen once. Germline values: CDR1 DFQATT, CDR2 SNEGSKA (reference sequence). Trimming took off 2 bases at V and 4 bases at J, with 12 bases between the two ends. This CDR3 comprises 13 residues. Overall study results and limits: Tumor Tregs overlapped most with tumor, then blood, naive CD4+ cells. Tumor memory CD4+ T cell TCR gene usage clustered with blood and lymph node memory CD4+ cells and lymph node naive CD4+ cells.

The chain is built from TRBV20-1 and TRBJ2-7; no clear D gene. The origin of this receptor is a female donor with breast cancer. Sequencing used naive CD4+ T cells sorted from blood. Subset reported: naive CD4+ T cells, CD4+CD45RA+CD25-. The CDR3 DNA reads TGCAGTGCTAGATCTCCATCTGGATACGAGCAGTACTTC. This codes for CSARSPSGYEQYF.